In its sample, the clone carrying this T cell receptor (beta chain) is medium-sized. Trimming pared 0 bases from V and 6 bases from J, leaving 11 bases between. Germline V lookup: CDR1 LGHNT, CDR2 FRNRAP. CDR3 length: 14 residues. The record originates from a study of human T cells and chemical hapten exposure. Time point denoted: patch test 1, 2 weeks after DPC sensitization. Treatment given: therapeutic diphenylcyclopropenone sensitization with weekly scalp DPC. TCRdb fed the RACE reads into MiXCR, producing one record per CDR3 protein. The sample shows approximately 80,000 distinct CDR3 sequences, around 10% of them seen only once.

The sequenced sample was whole blood, obtained in connection with sensitization to the hapten diphenylcyclopropenone (DPC). This sequence was found in a woman aged 45-60 years with alopecia areata. Some clones in this sample may be carry-over from other donors' samples. The J gene is TRBJ1-1, the V gene TRBV12-5; D unresolved. The CDR3 spells CASGLVGLVSEAFF. CDR3 sequence (DNA): TGTGCTAGTGGTTTGGTCGGACTAGTTTCTGAAGCTTTCTTT.